This T cell receptor beta chain was sequenced in a study of shared clonotypes between healthy human individuals. The CDR3 totals 14 residues. Per the germline V gene, CDR1 is WNHNN and CDR2 is SYGVQD (reference sequence). This clone was observed a few times. At one of its ends the junction is not consistent with the germline gene, which may arise from a read error. Original analysis: ImmunoSEQ junction-only sequences lacked quality scores, so their filtering differed. Generated by immunoSEQ multiplex PCR, the TCRdb table keeps only in-frame clones and is missing some. Clone size and the V and J calls come from that table; the DNA yielded D and trimming. Of over a million clones listed, around 75% are singletons.

Sequencing was carried out using memory CD4+ T cells sorted from blood. Described subset: CD45RA-negative fraction. The source is a man younger than 35 in good health. The chain has TRBV10-1 and TRBJ1-5; D not certain. The CDR3 nucleotides read TGCGCCAGCAGTCAGTCAGGCCCTCCGCAGCCCCAGCATTTT. Translation: CASSQSGPPQPQHF.